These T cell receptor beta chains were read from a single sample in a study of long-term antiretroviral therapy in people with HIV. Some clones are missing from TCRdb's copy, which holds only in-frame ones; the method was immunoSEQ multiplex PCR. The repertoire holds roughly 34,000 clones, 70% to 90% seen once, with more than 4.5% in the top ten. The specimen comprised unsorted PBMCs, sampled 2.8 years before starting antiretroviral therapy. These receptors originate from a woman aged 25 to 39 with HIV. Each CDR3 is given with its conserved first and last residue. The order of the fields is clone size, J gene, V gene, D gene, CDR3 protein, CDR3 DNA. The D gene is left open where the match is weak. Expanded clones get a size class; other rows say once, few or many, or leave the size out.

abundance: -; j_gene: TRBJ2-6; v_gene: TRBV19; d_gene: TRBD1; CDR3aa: CASSIGRTGRSGANVLTF; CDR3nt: TGTGCCAGTAGTATTGGCCGGACAGGACGCTCTGGGGCCAACGTCCTGACTTTC
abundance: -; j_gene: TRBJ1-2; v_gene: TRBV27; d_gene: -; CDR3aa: CASGPPDRPYGYTF; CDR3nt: TGTGCCAGCGGACCGCCAGACAGGCCATATGGCTACACCTTC
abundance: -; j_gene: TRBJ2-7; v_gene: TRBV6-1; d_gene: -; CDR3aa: CASRGYEQYF; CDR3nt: TGTGCCAGCAGGGGATACGAGCAGTACTTC
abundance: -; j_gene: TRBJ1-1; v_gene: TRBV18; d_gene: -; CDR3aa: CASSRTQNTEAFF; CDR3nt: TGTGCCAGCTCACGTACACAGAACACTGAAGCTTTCTTT
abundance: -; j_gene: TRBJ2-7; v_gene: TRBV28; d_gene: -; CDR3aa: CASSSPAGGPYEQYF; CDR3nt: TGTGCCAGCAGTTCTCCCGCCGGGGGTCCCTACGAGCAGTACTTC
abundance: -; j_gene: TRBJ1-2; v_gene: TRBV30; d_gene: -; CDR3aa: CAWSVGQGTGYTF; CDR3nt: TGTGCCTGGAGTGTAGGGCAGGGCACTGGCTACACCTTC
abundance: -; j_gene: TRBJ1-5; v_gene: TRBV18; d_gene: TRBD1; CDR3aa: CASSATGADQPQHF; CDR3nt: TGTGCCAGCTCAGCTACAGGGGCGGATCAGCCCCAGCATTTT
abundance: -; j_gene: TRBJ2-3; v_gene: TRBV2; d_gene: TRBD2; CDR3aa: CASANSGGADTQYF; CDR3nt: TGTGCCAGCGCAAATAGCGGGGGTGCAGATACGCAGTATTTT
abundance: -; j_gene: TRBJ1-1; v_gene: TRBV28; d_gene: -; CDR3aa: CASSLIGGAGAFF; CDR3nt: TGTGCCAGCAGTTTAATTGGTGGGGCTGGGGCTTTCTTT
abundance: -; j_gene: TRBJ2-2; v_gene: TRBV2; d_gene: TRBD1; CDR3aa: CASSWTGLLGTGELFF; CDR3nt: TGTGCCAGCAGCTGGACAGGGTTGTTGGGCACCGGGGAGCTGTTTTTT
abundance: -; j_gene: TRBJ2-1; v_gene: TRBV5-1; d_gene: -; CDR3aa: CASSLGIFGDEQFF; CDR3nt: TGCGCCAGCAGCTTGGGCATTTTTGGCGATGAGCAGTTCTTC
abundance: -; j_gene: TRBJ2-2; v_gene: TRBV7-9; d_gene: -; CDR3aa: CASSLGGNTGELFF; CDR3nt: TGTGCCAGCAGCTTAGGAGGGAACACCGGGGAGCTGTTTTTT
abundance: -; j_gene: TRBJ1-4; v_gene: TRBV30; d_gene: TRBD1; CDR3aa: CAWSARTTRDRGEGGEKLFF; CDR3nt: TGTGCCTGGAGCGCTCGAACCACTCGGGACAGGGGAGAGGGAGGTGAAAAACTGTTTTTT
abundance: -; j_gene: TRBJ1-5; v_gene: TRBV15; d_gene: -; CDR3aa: CATSRDVQPQHF; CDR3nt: TGTGCCACCAGCAGAGATGTCCAGCCCCAGCATTTT
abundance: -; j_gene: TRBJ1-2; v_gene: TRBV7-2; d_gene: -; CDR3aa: CAGVSFPFKYGYTF; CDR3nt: TGTGCCGGCGTGTCTTTTCCCTTTAAGTATGGCTACACCTTC
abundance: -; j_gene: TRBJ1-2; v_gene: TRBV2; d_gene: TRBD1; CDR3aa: CASRPGQGAKAVWGYTF; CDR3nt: TGTGCCAGCAGACCGGGACAGGGGGCGAAGGCCGTGTGGGGCTACACCTTC
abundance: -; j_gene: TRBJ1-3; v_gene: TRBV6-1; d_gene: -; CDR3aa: CASSEGLQGRWGNTIYF; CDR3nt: TGTGCCAGCAGTGAGGGCCTTCAGGGACGCTGGGGAAACACCATATATTTT
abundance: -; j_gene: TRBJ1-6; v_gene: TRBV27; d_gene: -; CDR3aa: CASSAGERIYNSPLHF; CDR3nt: TGTGCCAGCAGTGCGGGGGAGAGGATCTATAATTCACCCCTCCACTTT
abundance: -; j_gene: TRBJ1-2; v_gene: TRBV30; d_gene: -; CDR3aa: CAWSVNYGYTF; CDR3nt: TGTGCCTGGAGTGTAAACTATGGCTACACCTTC
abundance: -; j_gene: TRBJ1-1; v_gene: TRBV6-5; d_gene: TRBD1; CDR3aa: CASRSGIIRGTEAFF; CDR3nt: TGTGCCAGCAGATCCGGAATCATCAGGGGGACTGAAGCTTTCTTT
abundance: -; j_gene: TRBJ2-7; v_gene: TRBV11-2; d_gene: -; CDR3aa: CASSSGAYEQYF; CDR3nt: TGTGCCAGCAGCTCGGGAGCCTACGAGCAGTACTTC
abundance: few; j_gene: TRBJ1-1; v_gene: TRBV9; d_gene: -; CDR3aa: CASSVEARVNTEAFF; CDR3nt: TGTGCCAGCAGCGTAGAGGCCAGGGTGAACACTGAAGCTTTCTTT
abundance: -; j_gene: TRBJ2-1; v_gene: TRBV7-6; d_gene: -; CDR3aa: CASSLGTSINEQFF; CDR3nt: TGTGCCAGCAGCCTCGGCACTTCAATAAATGAGCAGTTCTTC
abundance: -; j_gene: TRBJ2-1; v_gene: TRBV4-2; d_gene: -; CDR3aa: CASSQQGHPYNEQFF; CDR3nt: TGTGCCAGCAGCCAACAGGGTCACCCCTACAATGAGCAGTTCTTC
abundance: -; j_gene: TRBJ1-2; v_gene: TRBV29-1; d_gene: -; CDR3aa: CSVQMDSRYGYTF; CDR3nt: TGCAGCGTTCAAATGGACAGTCGTTATGGCTACACCTTC
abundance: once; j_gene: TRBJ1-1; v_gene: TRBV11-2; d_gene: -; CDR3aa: CASSANIYTEAFF; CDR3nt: TGTGCCAGCAGCGCGAATATCTACACTGAAGCTTTCTTT
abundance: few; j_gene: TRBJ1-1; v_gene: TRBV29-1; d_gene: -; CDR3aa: CSVTQGNTEAFF; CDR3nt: TGCAGCGTGACTCAGGGGAACACTGAAGCTTTCTTT
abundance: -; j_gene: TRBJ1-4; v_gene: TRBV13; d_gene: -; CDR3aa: CASSFGLMGNEKLFF; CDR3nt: TGTGCCAGCAGCTTCGGGCTAATGGGTAATGAAAAACTGTTTTTT
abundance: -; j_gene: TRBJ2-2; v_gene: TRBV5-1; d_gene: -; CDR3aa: CASSLASTTGELFF; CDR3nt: TGCGCCAGCAGCTTGGCCTCCACCACCGGGGAGCTGTTTTTT
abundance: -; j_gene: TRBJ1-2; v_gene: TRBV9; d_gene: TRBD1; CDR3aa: CASSVPGQLGYGYTF; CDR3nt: TGTGCCAGCAGCGTTCCGGGACAGCTCGGCTATGGCTACACCTTC
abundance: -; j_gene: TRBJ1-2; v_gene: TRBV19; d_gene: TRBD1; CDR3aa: CASSISSQGAGYTF; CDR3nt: TGTGCCAGTAGTATCTCCTCACAGGGGGCTGGCTACACCTTC
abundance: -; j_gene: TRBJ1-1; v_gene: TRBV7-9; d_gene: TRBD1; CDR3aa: CASSFLRDRNTEAFF; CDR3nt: TGTGCCAGCAGCTTCCTCCGGGACAGAAACACTGAAGCTTTCTTT
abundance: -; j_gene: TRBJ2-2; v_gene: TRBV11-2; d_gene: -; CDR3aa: CASSSSPTGELFF; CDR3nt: TGTGCCAGCAGCTCCTCCCCGACCGGGGAGCTGTTTTTT
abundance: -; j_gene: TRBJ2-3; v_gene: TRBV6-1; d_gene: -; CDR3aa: CASSDPGQITDTQYF; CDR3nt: TGTGCCAGCAGTGATCCCGGACAAATCACAGATACGCAGTATTTT
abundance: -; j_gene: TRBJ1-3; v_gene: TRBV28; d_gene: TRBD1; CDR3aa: CASTPPGQTSGNTIYF; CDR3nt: TGTGCCAGCACCCCGCCGGGACAGACCTCTGGAAACACCATATATTTT
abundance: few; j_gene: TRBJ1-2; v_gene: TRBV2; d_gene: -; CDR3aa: CASSPRQSTNYGYTF; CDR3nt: TGTGCCAGCAGTCCTAGACAGAGCACTAACTATGGCTACACCTTC
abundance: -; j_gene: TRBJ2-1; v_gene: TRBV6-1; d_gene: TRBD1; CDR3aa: CASSPGTGDYNEQFF; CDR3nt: TGTGCCAGCAGCCCAGGGACAGGAGACTACAATGAGCAGTTCTTC
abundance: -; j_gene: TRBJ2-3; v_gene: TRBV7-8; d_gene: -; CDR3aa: CASSPRQGSTDTQYF; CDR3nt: TGTGCCAGCAGCCCCCGGCAGGGCAGCACAGATACGCAGTATTTT
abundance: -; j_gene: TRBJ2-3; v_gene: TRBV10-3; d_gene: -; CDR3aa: CAISEGPGEPQVPDTQYF; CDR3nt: TGTGCCATCAGTGAGGGGCCAGGAGAACCCCAGGTCCCAGATACGCAGTATTTT
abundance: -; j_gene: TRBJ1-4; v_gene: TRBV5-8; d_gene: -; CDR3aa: CASSFPYRVYLDEKLFF; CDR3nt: TGTGCCAGCAGCTTTCCCTACAGGGTATACTTGGATGAAAAACTGTTTTTT
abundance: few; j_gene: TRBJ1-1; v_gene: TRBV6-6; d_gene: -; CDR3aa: CASAAGGQQMNTEAFF; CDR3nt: TGTGCCAGCGCAGCTGGGGGGCAACAGATGAACACTGAAGCTTTCTTT
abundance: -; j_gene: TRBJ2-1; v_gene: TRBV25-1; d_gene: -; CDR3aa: CASSAAVNNEQFF; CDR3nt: TGTGCCAGCAGTGCAGCGGTCAACAATGAGCAGTTCTTC
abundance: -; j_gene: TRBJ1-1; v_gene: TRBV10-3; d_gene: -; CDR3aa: CAISENGAGAFF; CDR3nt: TGTGCCATCAGTGAGAACGGGGCGGGAGCTTTCTTT
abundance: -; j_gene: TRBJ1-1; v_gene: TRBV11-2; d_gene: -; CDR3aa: CASSLVQGRTEAFF; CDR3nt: TGTGCCAGCAGCTTAGTTCAGGGTCGCACTGAAGCTTTCTTT
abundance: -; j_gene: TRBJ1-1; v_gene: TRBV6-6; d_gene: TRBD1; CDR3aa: CASKGQPNTEAFF; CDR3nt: TGTGCCAGCAAGGGACAGCCGAACACTGAAGCTTTCTTT
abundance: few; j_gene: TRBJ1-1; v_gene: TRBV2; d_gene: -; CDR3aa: CASVTGFATEAFF; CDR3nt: TGTGCCAGCGTAACAGGGTTCGCCACTGAAGCTTTCTTT